This TCR beta chain appears in the sequencing data of a study of T cell repertoires in cytomegalovirus infection. Study in general: Public TCR beta signatures provided an indication of both CMV infection and a matching HLA type. General study results and limits: Frequencies of public TCR beta families were cumulated, and this identified carriers of CMV plus the relevant HLA. Dominating the ex vivo response were TCR beta clonotypes that were CMV-specific and HLA-C-restricted.

Germline V CDR1 and CDR2: SEHNR, FQNEAQ (reference sequence). V shed 1 base, J shed 1 base, and the junction held 5 bases outside the gene matches. The CDR3 runs 17 residues. This clonotype was seen many times. Its antigen is unidentified. TCRdb passed the reads through MiXCR, listing each CDR3 protein once. The table shows around 320,000 distinct CDR3 sequences, with 9.5% occurring only once. Sequencing was carried out using PBMCs. V is TRBV7-9 and J is TRBJ2-3, with TRBD2 matching over 10 bases. This clonotype was sampled from a human donor in good health (CMV status not recorded). Some clones in this sample may be carry-over from other donors' samples. Here the CDR3 reads CASSLGSSGSRTDTQYF. CDR3 DNA: TGTGCCAGCAGCTTAGGATCTAGCGGGAGTCGCACAGATACGCAGTATTTT.